This T cell receptor (beta chain) was sequenced for a study of cytomegalovirus exposure and HLA in healthy donors. Study-wide points: Follow-up analysis found HLA locus-dependent TCR association rates, highest for DRB1 and lowest for HLA-C.

PCR involved 60 Vbeta and 13 Jbeta primers. The data were produced by immunoSEQ multiplex PCR, yet TCRdb's version contains in-frame clones alone and is incomplete. The data contain some 150,000 clones, about three quarters of them singletons. As for this clone: Antigen: not known.

The CDR3 is made up of 14 amino acids. Germline CDR1 reads MNHEY; CDR2 reads SVGAGI. Deletions cut 6 bases from V and 6 bases from J, with 16 bases between. The chain recombines TRBV6-5 with TRBJ2-3; a weak D match, TRBD1 (5 bases). Sample: PBMCs. This clonotype was obtained from a female donor in good health and CMV-seronegative. DNA of the CDR3: TGTGCCAGCAGCCCCCGCTCCCCAGGGGATACGCAGTATTTT. Protein product: CASSPRSPGDTQYF.